A selection of T cell receptor beta chains follows, all from one sample in a study of shared clonotypes between healthy human individuals. This table comes from immunoSEQ multiplex PCR, and its TCRdb copy is limited to in-frame clones, with some not included. Seen here are roughly 2,300,000 clones, about nine tenths observed once, and the top ten hold around 0.4%. Specimen: naive CD4+ T cells from PBMCs. The receptors derive from a young man in good health. Some clones in this sample may be carry-over from other donors' samples. Both conserved end residues are part of each CDR3. Each record gives: CDR3 DNA, CDR3 protein, D gene, CDR3 length, clone size, V gene, J gene. D genes are given only for firm matches. Rows give clone size only sometimes, using once, few, many, or a class for an expanded clone.

CDR3 DNA: TGTGCCAGCAGCTTCACACCGCGATCTTACGAGCAGTACTTC
CDR3 protein: CASSFTPRSYEQYF
D gene: -
CDR3 length: 14
clone size: -
V gene: TRBV28
J gene: TRBJ2-7

CDR3 DNA: TGTGCCAGCAGCCCATCCGGAAACACCATATATTTT
CDR3 protein: CASSPSGNTIYF
D gene: -
CDR3 length: 12
clone size: -
V gene: TRBV2
J gene: TRBJ1-3

CDR3 DNA: TGTGCCAGCGGGTTGGACGGGGAGCTGTTTTTT
CDR3 protein: CASGLDGELFF
D gene: -
CDR3 length: 11
clone size: -
V gene: TRBV7-6
J gene: TRBJ2-2

CDR3 DNA: TGTGCCAGCAGCCCTCTAGCGGGAGTAGTAGATACGCAGTATTTT
CDR3 protein: CASSPLAGVVDTQYF
D gene: TRBD2
CDR3 length: 15
clone size: -
V gene: TRBV7-9
J gene: TRBJ2-3

CDR3 DNA: TGTGCCAGCTCACCAGGGCAGGGGCAGCCCCAGCATTTT
CDR3 protein: CASSPGQGQPQHF
D gene: -
CDR3 length: 13
clone size: few
V gene: TRBV18
J gene: TRBJ1-5

CDR3 DNA: TGTGCCAGCCGTCAAGTTTCCGGAGGCCCCGAGCAGTACTTC
CDR3 protein: CASRQVSGGPEQYF
D gene: -
CDR3 length: 14
clone size: -
V gene: TRBV27
J gene: TRBJ2-7

CDR3 DNA: TGCGCCAGCAGCCCGGGACTAGCGGGAGGGCACACCGGGGAGCTGTTTTTT
CDR3 protein: CASSPGLAGGHTGELFF
D gene: TRBD2
CDR3 length: 17
clone size: -
V gene: TRBV5-1
J gene: TRBJ2-2

CDR3 DNA: TGCGCCAGCAGCTTGGGAGGTGGGCGGGAGACCCAGTACTTC
CDR3 protein: CASSLGGGRETQYF
D gene: -
CDR3 length: 14
clone size: -
V gene: TRBV5-1
J gene: TRBJ2-5

CDR3 DNA: TGTGCCAGCAGCTTAGAGGCGGGAGGGAGTGGACTGGAGCAGTTCTTC
CDR3 protein: CASSLEAGGSGLEQFF
D gene: TRBD2
CDR3 length: 16
clone size: -
V gene: TRBV11-2
J gene: TRBJ2-1

CDR3 DNA: TGTGCCAGCAGCTTGGACACAGGTCCCTACGAGCAGTACTTC
CDR3 protein: CASSLDTGPYEQYF
D gene: -
CDR3 length: 14
clone size: once
V gene: TRBV5-6
J gene: TRBJ2-7

CDR3 DNA: TGTGCCAGCAGCTTAGCGCTGGGGGCTGAAGCTTTCTTT
CDR3 protein: CASSLALGAEAFF
D gene: -
CDR3 length: 13
clone size: few
V gene: TRBV7-9
J gene: TRBJ1-1

CDR3 DNA: TGTGCCATCAGTGAGCCGGGACAGGGCAACACAGATACGCAGTATTTT
CDR3 protein: CAISEPGQGNTDTQYF
D gene: TRBD1
CDR3 length: 16
clone size: -
V gene: TRBV10-3
J gene: TRBJ2-3

CDR3 DNA: TGTGCCGAGGGCGGATCATATACGCAGTATTTT
CDR3 protein: CAEGGSYTQYF
D gene: -
CDR3 length: 11
clone size: -
V gene: TRBV30
J gene: TRBJ2-3

CDR3 DNA: TGCAGCCCTCCGGGACAGGAATCCGGGGAGCTGTTTTTT
CDR3 protein: CSPPGQESGELFF
D gene: TRBD1
CDR3 length: 13
clone size: -
V gene: TRBV29-1
J gene: TRBJ2-2

CDR3 DNA: TGCGCCAGCAGCCCAAGACAGGTCTCCTACAATGAGCAGTTCTTC
CDR3 protein: CASSPRQVSYNEQFF
D gene: -
CDR3 length: 15
clone size: -
V gene: TRBV5-1
J gene: TRBJ2-1

CDR3 DNA: TGTGCCAGCAGCGCGGGACTAGCGGTAACAGATACGCAGTATTTT
CDR3 protein: CASSAGLAVTDTQYF
D gene: TRBD2
CDR3 length: 15
clone size: once
V gene: TRBV7-7
J gene: TRBJ2-3

CDR3 DNA: TGCGCCAGCAGCCAAGGGTGGGGGCTGGGCGAGCAGTACTTC
CDR3 protein: CASSQGWGLGEQYF
D gene: -
CDR3 length: 14
clone size: -
V gene: TRBV4-1
J gene: TRBJ2-7

CDR3 DNA: TGTGCCACCAGCAGAGTTACCGGGAGCACAGATACGCAGTATTTT
CDR3 protein: CATSRVTGSTDTQYF
D gene: -
CDR3 length: 15
clone size: -
V gene: TRBV15
J gene: TRBJ2-3

CDR3 DNA: TGTGCCAGCAGTGGACTGGGACAGGGGTACTCCGGTGACTTCTACGAGCAGTACTTC
CDR3 protein: CASSGLGQGYSGDFYEQYF
D gene: TRBD1
CDR3 length: 19
clone size: -
V gene: TRBV2
J gene: TRBJ2-7

CDR3 DNA: TGTGCCAGCAGCTTAGAGGGACTAGCTGACTACGAGCAGTACTTC
CDR3 protein: CASSLEGLADYEQYF
D gene: TRBD2
CDR3 length: 15
clone size: -
V gene: TRBV7-8
J gene: TRBJ2-7

CDR3 DNA: TGTGCCAGCAGTTTTCTCGGGACAGGGGATAGGATTTACACAGATACGCAGTATTTT
CDR3 protein: CASSFLGTGDRIYTDTQYF
D gene: TRBD1
CDR3 length: 19
clone size: -
V gene: TRBV28
J gene: TRBJ2-3

CDR3 DNA: TGTGCCAGTAGTCGGGGACTAGCGGCCTACAATGAGCAGTTCTTC
CDR3 protein: CASSRGLAAYNEQFF
D gene: TRBD2
CDR3 length: 15
clone size: -
V gene: TRBV19
J gene: TRBJ2-1

CDR3 DNA: TGTGCCAGCACCTCGTACAATGAGCAGTTCTTC
CDR3 protein: CASTSYNEQFF
D gene: -
CDR3 length: 11
clone size: -
V gene: TRBV7-2
J gene: TRBJ2-1

CDR3 DNA: TGTGCTAGTGGTGACACCGGGGAATACAATGAGCAGTTCTTC
CDR3 protein: CASGDTGEYNEQFF
D gene: -
CDR3 length: 14
clone size: -
V gene: TRBV12-5
J gene: TRBJ2-1

CDR3 DNA: TGTGCCAGCAGCAACGCCGGAAGGGCCGGGGAGCTGTTTTTT
CDR3 protein: CASSNAGRAGELFF
D gene: -
CDR3 length: 14
clone size: -
V gene: TRBV11-1
J gene: TRBJ2-2

CDR3 DNA: TGTGCCAGCAGCCCCCAAAGTTCACCCCTCCACTTT
CDR3 protein: CASSPQSSPLHF
D gene: -
CDR3 length: 12
clone size: -
V gene: TRBV7-9
J gene: TRBJ1-6

CDR3 DNA: TGTGCCAGCTCCTTTATGCTAGCGGCTACGAACACCGGGGAGCTGTTTTTT
CDR3 protein: CASSFMLAATNTGELFF
D gene: TRBD2
CDR3 length: 17
clone size: -
V gene: TRBV18
J gene: TRBJ2-2

CDR3 DNA: TGTGCCAGCAGCTTATACCAGGAGATGGGGGAGCAGTACTTC
CDR3 protein: CASSLYQEMGEQYF
D gene: -
CDR3 length: 14
clone size: -
V gene: TRBV7-9
J gene: TRBJ2-7